Shown below are 16 T cell receptor beta chains from a single sample sequenced in a study of T cells after posttransplantation cyclophosphamide. Generated by immunoSEQ multiplex PCR, the TCRdb table keeps only in-frame clones and is missing some. Here the sample spans about 4,200 clones, 81% being singletons. A marrow graft followed busulfan-fludarabine conditioning, with cyclophosphamide on days +3 and +4. The sequencing used PBMCs, collected after an allogeneic stem cell transplant with post-transplant cyclophosphamide. These TCRs come from a female patient aged 50-59 years who received an allogeneic stem cell transplant from a related donor, was CMV-positive, and had no GVHD. Some T cells may be provided by the graft donor.

This rearrangement joins TRBV6-1 to TRBJ1-1; the match to TRBD1 covers 8 bases. The CDR3 spans 14 residues. Germline V CDR1 and CDR2: MNHNS, SASEGT. V lost 6 bases and J lost 4; bases outside the gene matches: 7. The CDR3 DNA is TGTGCCAGCAGCCCTAACAGGGGGAGCACTGAAGCTTTCTTT. The encoded protein is CASSPNRGSTEAFF.

The chain has TRBV10-3 and TRBJ2-1, with D maybe TRBD2 (7 bases). Germline-derived CDR1 and CDR2 are ENHRY and SYGVKD. The V end was cut by 0 bases, the J end by 3 bases, with 12 bases between. The CDR3 covers 16 residues. CDR3 nucleotides: TGTGCCATCAGTGAGTCGCGGGGGCAAAGCTACAATGAGCAGTTCTTC. This translates into CAISESRGQSYNEQFF.

J is TRBJ1-5 and V is TRBV18; 8 positions agree with TRBD1. The CDR3 length is 14 residues. V was pared by 6 bases and J by 1 base, with 2 bases of the junction left unmatched. Germline CDR1 and CDR2: KGHSH and LQKENI. The CDR3 loop is CASSRQGSNQPQHF. The CDR3 region has the DNA TGTGCCAGCTCGCGACAGGGGAGCAATCAGCCCCAGCATTTT.

The chain links TRBV5-1 to TRBJ1-1; 8 nucleotides match TRBD1. The V segment lost 3 bases and the J segment 5 bases; nucleotides outside the gene matches: 12. The CDR3 runs to 16 residues. CDR1 and CDR2 from the germline V gene are SGHRS and YFSETQ. The CDR3: CASSSPRGQGATEAFF. The CDR3 DNA sequence: TGCGCCAGCAGCTCCCCACGCGGGCAGGGGGCTACTGAAGCTTTCTTT.

CDR3 DNA: TGCGCCAGCAGCTCAGGGGGCGACGCGCTAAATGAGCAGTTCTTC. Its protein product is CASSSGGDALNEQFF. The chain joins TRBV5-1 to TRBJ2-1, with TRBD1 identical over 8 bases. Germline trimming cut 3 bases from V and 7 bases from J; bases unmatched to any gene: 9. Germline loops: CDR1 SGHRS, CDR2 YFSETQ. The CDR3 contains 15 residues.

The chain combines TRBV4-1 with TRBJ2-2; D gene unclear. Germline CDR1 and CDR2: MGHRA and YSYEKL. Trimming shortened V by 4 bases and J by 4 bases, and 13 bases separated the two germline ends. The length of the CDR3 is 15 residues. The CDR3 sequence: CASSPETVLTGELFF. CDR3 DNA: TGCGCCAGCAGCCCCGAGACTGTTCTCACCGGGGAGCTGTTTTTT.

The chain carries TRBV18 and TRBJ1-2; 7 bases line up with TRBD1. The CDR3 length is 16 residues. V lost 2 bases, J lost 0 bases, and 6 bases stayed unmatched. Germline CDR1 KGHSH, CDR2 LQKENI. DNA of the CDR3: TGTGCCAGCTCACCAAACAGGGGCACTGCTAACTATGGCTACACCTTC. Amino acids: CASSPNRGTANYGYTF.

The chain joins TRBV7-8 to TRBJ1-3; weak D call: TRBD1 (6 bases). Germline V gene data show CDR1 as SGHVS and CDR2 as FQNEAQ. The length of the CDR3 is 16 residues. Trimming pared 1 base from V and 7 bases from J, leaving 17 bases between. The CDR3 nucleotides are TGTGCCAGCAGCTTAGAGTCACAGGGTCATAGCAACACCATATATTTT. This translates into CASSLESQGHSNTIYF. The whole variable domain, remainder taken from reference TRBV7-8 and TRBJ1-3, is GAGVSQSPRYKVAKRGQDVALRCDPISGHVSLFWYQQALGQGPEFLTYFQNEAQLDKSGLPSDRFFAERPEGSVSTLKIQRTQQEDSAVYLCASSLESQGHSNTIYFGEGSWLTVV.

This clone has a handful of counts. The rearrangement links TRBV29-1 to TRBJ2-7; D perhaps matches TRBD2 (5 bases). This CDR3 is built from 12 residues. Germline V gene sequence: CDR1 SQVTM, CDR2 ANQGSEA. Trimming pared 7 bases from V and 3 bases from J, leaving 13 bases between. The CDR3 DNA sequence: TGCAGCGCTAAATACGGACTCTACGAGCAGTACTTC. This gives the protein CSAKYGLYEQYF.

The chain recombines TRBV5-5 with TRBJ1-3, with 9 bases identical to TRBD1. Germline CDR1 and CDR2: SGHKS and YYEKEE (reference sequence). V lost 2 bases, J lost 2 bases, and 14 bases stayed unmatched. The CDR3 length is 19 residues. The CDR3 here is CASSFPPTGTGKTGNTIYF. In DNA, the CDR3 is TGTGCCAGCAGCTTTCCCCCTACCGGGACAGGGAAAACTGGAAACACCATATATTTT.

The chain joins TRBV11-3 to TRBJ2-5; a possible D gene is TRBD1 (6 bases). The CDR3 runs 13 residues. Trimming removed 4 bases from V and 5 bases from J, with 11 bases in between. CDR1 and CDR2 from the germline V gene are SGHNT and YENEEA. The CDR3 region is CASSSPQGETQYF. DNA for the CDR3: TGTGCCAGCAGCTCACCGCAGGGGGAGACCCAGTACTTC. The entire variable domain, with the rest obtained from reference TRBV11-3 and TRBJ2-5, is as follows: EAGVVQSPRYKIIEKKQPVAFWCNPISGHNTLYWYLQNLGQGPELLIRYENEEAVDDSQLPKDRFSAERLKGVDSTLKIQPAELGDSAVYLCASSSPQGETQYFGPGTRLLVL.

This clone was seen a handful of times. The V call is TRBV9, the J call TRBJ2-2; D may be TRBD1 (6 bases). The length of the CDR3 is 14 residues. The germline V and J ends were trimmed by 0 bases and 4 bases, with 7 bases remaining between them. CDR1 is SGDLS, CDR2 YYNGEE, per germline. DNA of the CDR3: TGTGCCAGCAGCGTAGTGGACAGCACCGGGGAGCTGTTTTTT. Amino acid sequence: CASSVVDSTGELFF.

The V gene is TRBV10-3, the J gene TRBJ2-1, with 9 positions matching TRBD2. The V gene's germline CDR1 is ENHRY and CDR2 SYGVKD. The V segment lost 11 bases and the J segment 6 bases; nucleotides outside the gene matches: 11. This CDR3 region has 14 residues. The CDR3 DNA is TGTGCCTCTCATCAGTCTAGCGGGACCAATGAGCAGTTCTTC. Its protein is CASHQSSGTNEQFF.

This sequence joins TRBV19 and TRBJ1-2; possibly TRBD1 for D (5 bases). Trimming stripped 0 bases from V and 8 bases from J, with 19 bases between. Per germline, CDR1 LNHDA and CDR2 SQIVND (reference sequence). This CDR3 spans 16 amino acids. Here the CDR3 DNA reads TGTGCCAGTAGTATAGAGGACACCGGGGGATACGGCGGCTACACCTTC. Translated, it gives CASSIEDTGGYGGYTF.

In regard to this clone: Given a much more abundant clone one base away, this may be a read error. V and J are TRBV5-1 and TRBJ2-2; the D gene is possibly TRBD2 (7 bases). This CDR3 has 18 amino acids. Germline loops: CDR1 SGHRS, CDR2 YFSETQ. The V gene lost 4 bases and the J gene lost 1 base, with 20 bases spanning the gap. The CDR3 reads CASSPGPRAGQNTGELFF. The CDR3 bases are TGCGCCAGCAGCCCCGGTCCGAGAGCGGGACAGAACACCGGGGAGCTGTTTTTT.

The chain employs TRBV19 and TRBJ1-1, with 8 bases fitting TRBD1. This CDR3 has 12 residues. Unmatched junction bases numbered 7, after V lost 11 bases and J lost 5 bases. The germline gives CDR1 LNHDA, CDR2 SQIVND (reference sequence). The CDR3: CASGDRGTEAFF. CDR3 in DNA: TGTGCCTCCGGTGACAGGGGAACTGAAGCTTTCTTT.